The T cell receptor (beta chain) under discussion was sequenced for a study of tumor-infiltrating lymphocytes in primary liver carcinoma. Both blood RNA, taken from unsorted whole blood, and germline DNA were extracted. Starting material of 500 ng total RNA yielded TCR beta cDNA via a constant-region primer. Nested multiplex PCR, run for three rounds with slightly modified ARM-PCR, yielded TCR beta libraries. TCRdb processed the multiplex PCR reads anew with MiXCR; each CDR3 protein has one entry. The table lists approximately 330,000 distinct CDR3 sequences, about 61% of them singletons. A word on this clonotype: This may be a read error: a much more frequent sequence differs by one nucleotide.

The sequenced sample consisted of peripheral blood. The clonotype comes from a man aged 35 to 55 with primary liver carcinoma and hepatitis B virus infection.

The DNA of the CDR3 is TGTGCCAGCATCGACAGTTATCAGCCCCAGCATTTT. Residues: CASIDSYQPQHF. This chain connects TRBV6-6 to TRBJ1-5; TRBD1 is a possible D gene (5 bases). V lost 7 bases, J lost 5 bases, and 9 bases lay in between. The V gene's germline CDR1 is MNHNY and CDR2 SVGAGI (reference sequence). This CDR3 is built from 12 residues.